Below, 9 T cell receptor beta chains from the same sample are listed, as sequenced in a study of cytomegalovirus exposure and HLA in healthy donors. The PCR ran on 60 Vbeta and 13 Jbeta primers. The table came from immunoSEQ multiplex PCR; TCRdb's copy has only in-frame clones and leaves some out. The profile shows some 170,000 clones, about 75% of them singletons. The sample comprised PBMCs. All receptors come from a man in his forties in good health and CMV-seropositive.

This clone was recorded a few times. This chain uses TRBV4-3 with TRBJ2-7, with 9 nucleotides matching TRBD2. J was trimmed by 3 bases and V by 1 base; bases with no gene match: 4. The CDR3 loop spans 15 amino acids. Germline V CDR1 and CDR2: LGHNA, YSLEER. The chain's CDR3 is CASSQGLAAVYEQYF. In DNA, the CDR3 is TGCGCCAGCAGCCAAGGACTAGCGGCAGTCTACGAGCAGTACTTC.

The rearrangement joins TRBV2 to TRBJ2-2; possible D gene TRBD1, 7 bases. The V gene's germline CDR1 is SNHLY and CDR2 FYNNEI. V lost 0 bases to trimming and J lost 5 bases, with 16 bases between them. This CDR3 is 17 amino acids long. CDR3 in DNA: TGTGCCAGCAGTGAAGCGCGACAGGGAGGAGAAACCGGGGAGCTGTTTTTT. Translated: CASSEARQGGETGELFF.

This chain connects TRBV14 to TRBJ2-5, with D uncertain. From germline, CDR1 is SGHDN and CDR2 FVKESK. The V gene lost 0 bases and the J gene lost 2 bases, with 10 bases spanning the gap. The length of the CDR3 is 15 residues. The CDR3 nucleotides read TGTGCCAGCAGCCAAGATCAGTTGTATCAAGAGACCCAGTACTTC. Its translation is CASSQDQLYQETQYF.

The V call is TRBV7-9, the J call TRBJ2-7; D may be TRBD2 (6 bases). Trimming cost V 8 bases and J 4 bases, with 15 bases left between them. Germline V lookup: CDR1 SEHNR, CDR2 FQNEAQ (reference sequence). The length of the CDR3 is 13 residues. This CDR3 is CASSYGSGYEQYF. For the CDR3, the DNA is TGTGCCAGCTCCTACGGGAGTGGTTACGAGCAGTACTTC.

This clone appeared a single time. V usage is TRBV7-9 and J usage is TRBJ2-7, with a tentative D call TRBD2 (6 bases). V dropped 5 bases and J dropped 0 bases, with 20 bases sitting between them. CDR3 size: 17 residues. CDR1 and CDR2 (germline): SEHNR, FQNEAQ (reference sequence). The CDR3 here is CASSHPSQRVFSYEQYF. CDR3 DNA sequence: TGTGCCAGCAGCCACCCCTCCCAGCGGGTTTTCTCCTACGAGCAGTACTTC.

This clone was recorded a few times. This chain joins TRBV9 and TRBJ2-6; 9 positions match TRBD1. Germline-derived CDR1 and CDR2 are SGDLS and YYNGEE. V was clipped by 3 bases and J by 3 bases; unmatched bases: 4. CDR3 length: 16 amino acids. The CDR3 reads CASSGGQGRGANVLTF. For the CDR3, the DNA is TGTGCCAGCAGCGGGGGACAGGGACGTGGGGCCAACGTCCTGACTTTC.

The gene calls are TRBV6-6 and TRBJ2-7; 10 nucleotides line up with TRBD1. CDR1 is MNHNY, CDR2 SVGAGI, per germline (reference sequence). The CDR3 is 16 residues long. Trimming cost V 6 bases and J 5 bases; bases outside gene matches: 13. The CDR3 sequence is CASSRPPGQGIHEQYF. Here the CDR3 DNA reads TGTGCCAGCAGCCGACCACCGGGACAGGGGATCCACGAGCAGTACTTC.

The chain combines TRBV19 with TRBJ1-1; D might be TRBD1 (6 bases). V dropped 7 bases and J dropped 10 bases, with 13 bases sitting between them. This CDR3 has 11 residues. In germline, CDR1 is LNHDA, CDR2 SQIVND (reference sequence). CDR3 bases: TGTGCCAGTAACATAGGGGGTGTAGCTTTCTTT. It codes for CASNIGGVAFF.

The rearrangement uses TRBV9 and TRBJ2-5; 9 bases are a match to TRBD2. Near its end, the DNA agrees better with TRBJ2-7, so the J call may be wrong. The germline V gene encodes CDR1 SGDLS and CDR2 YYNGEE. The CDR3 runs 14 residues. The CDR3 sequence: CASSPAGGSYEQYF. The CDR3, as DNA: TGTGCCAGCAGCCCCGCGGGAGGGTCCTACGAGCAGTACTTC.